This T cell receptor (beta chain) was documented in a study of shared clonotypes between healthy human individuals. Overall study context: Aged between 18 and 49, the donors were a couple of women and three men.

The material for each subset, its genomic DNA, was split evenly across several immunoSEQ plates. Assay: immunoSEQ multiplex PCR; the TCRdb copy retains only in-frame clones and omits some. The sample lists more than 400,000 clones, over 70% occurring once. CDR3 size: 15 residues. The V gene's germline CDR1 is MGHRA and CDR2 YSYEKL. Trimming stripped 1 base from V and 5 bases from J, with 14 bases between. Study-wide results and limits: The researchers took only blood, and tissue repertoires probably look different.

About this clone: Its target is unknown.

This rearrangement joins TRBV4-1 to TRBJ2-5, with D unclear. The receptor was isolated from a middle-aged woman in good health. Some clones in this sample may be carry-over from other donors' samples. The sequenced sample was PBMCs. The CDR3 loop is CASSQGAGGEETQYF. The CDR3 bases are TGCGCCAGCAGCCAAGGGGCAGGTGGAGAGGAGACCCAGTACTTC.